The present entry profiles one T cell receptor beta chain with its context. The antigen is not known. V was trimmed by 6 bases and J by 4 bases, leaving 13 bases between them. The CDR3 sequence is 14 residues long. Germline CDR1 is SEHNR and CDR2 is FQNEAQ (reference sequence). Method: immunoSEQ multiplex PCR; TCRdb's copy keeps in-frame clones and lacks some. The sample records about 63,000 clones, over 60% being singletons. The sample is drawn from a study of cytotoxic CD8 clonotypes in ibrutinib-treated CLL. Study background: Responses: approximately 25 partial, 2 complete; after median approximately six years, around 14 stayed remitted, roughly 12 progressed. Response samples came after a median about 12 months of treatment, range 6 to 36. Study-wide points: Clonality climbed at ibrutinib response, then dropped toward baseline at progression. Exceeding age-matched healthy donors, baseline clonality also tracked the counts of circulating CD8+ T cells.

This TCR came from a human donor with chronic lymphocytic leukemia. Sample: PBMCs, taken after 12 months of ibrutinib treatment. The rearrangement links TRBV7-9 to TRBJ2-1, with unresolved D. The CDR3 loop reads CASSPRASYNEQFF. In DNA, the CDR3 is TGTGCCAGCAGTCCCCGGGCTTCGTACAATGAGCAGTTCTTC.